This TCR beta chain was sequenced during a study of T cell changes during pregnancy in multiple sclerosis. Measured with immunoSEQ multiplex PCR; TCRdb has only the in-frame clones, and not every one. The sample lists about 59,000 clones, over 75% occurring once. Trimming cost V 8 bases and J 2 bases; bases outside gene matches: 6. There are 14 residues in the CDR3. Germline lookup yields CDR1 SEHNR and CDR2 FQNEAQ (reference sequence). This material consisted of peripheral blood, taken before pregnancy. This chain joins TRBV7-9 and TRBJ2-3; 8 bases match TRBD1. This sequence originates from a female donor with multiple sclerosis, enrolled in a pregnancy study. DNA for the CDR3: TGTGCCAGCGGATTGGGACAGGACACAGATACGCAGTATTTT. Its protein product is CASGLGQDTDTQYF.